What follows describes a single T cell receptor beta chain. The sample originates from a study of blood T cell repertoires in COVID-19. Study background: Samples of COVID-19 (acute and convalescent) were obtained from the United States, Italy and Spain. PBMCs, B-cell-depleted T cells, or T cells were the source of the cDNA or gDNA that made up the material.

Original handling: The assay estimated nucleated cells by amplifying reference gene primers. The data were produced by immunoSEQ multiplex PCR, yet TCRdb's version contains in-frame clones alone and is incomplete. Clone size and the V and J calls come from that table; the DNA yielded D and trimming. The top ten hold about 7% of the sample, which has roughly 250,000 clones, roughly nine tenths seen once. The clonotype comes from a man in his 60s who had recovered from COVID-19. Source material: peripheral blood.

CDR3 nucleotides: TGTGCCAGCAGCTTGGGTAGCGGGGGCTACGAGCAGTACGTC. Translating it yields CASSLGSGGYEQYV. This chain joins TRBV5-5 and TRBJ2-7; 9 bases line up with TRBD2. The V segment lost 0 bases and the J segment 3 bases; nucleotides outside the gene matches: 1. This CDR3 has 14 residues. Germline values: CDR1 SGHKS, CDR2 YYEKEE (reference sequence).